This T cell receptor (beta chain) was sequenced in a study of glioma-infiltrating T cells after dendritic cell vaccination. The wider study: Three intradermal dendritic cell vaccine injections were given every two weeks.

Germline lookup yields CDR1 MNHEY and CDR2 SVGAGI. The CDR3 loop spans 12 amino acids. The germline V and J ends were trimmed by 11 bases and 7 bases, with 14 bases remaining between them. Libraries were prepared by immunoSEQ multiplex PCR; TCRdb keeps only in-frame clonotypes and omits some of them. The sample comprises 90,000 or so clones, 81% of which are singletons, and roughly 2.1% rests with the top ten. Sample time point: after dendritic cell vaccination, including at tumor progression/relapse. None of the glioblastoma patients had an isocitrate dehydrogenase mutation. This TCR came from a human donor with glioblastoma. The V gene is TRBV6-5, the J gene TRBJ2-2, with D tentatively TRBD2 (7 bases). The starting material was blood, obtained after dendritic cell vaccination. CDR3 loop: CAGRGGNGELFF. The DNA for the CDR3 is TGTGCCGGAAGGGGGGGGAACGGGGAGCTGTTTTTT.